This T cell receptor (beta chain) was retrieved from a study of blood T cell repertoires in COVID-19. Study-wide background: The samples span acute and convalescent COVID-19 from the United States, Italy and Spain. T cells, B-cell-depleted T cells, or PBMCs provided the cDNA or gDNA that served as material.

In the original workflow: By means of reference gene primer amplification, nucleated cell counts were estimated. Some clones are missing from TCRdb's copy, which holds only in-frame ones; the method was immunoSEQ multiplex PCR. Clone size and V and J calls were adopted from that table, with D and trimming inferred from the DNA. Of some 100,000 clones listed, more than 75% are singletons. Germline V lookup: CDR1 SQVTM, CDR2 ANQGSEA. The CDR3 sequence is 13 residues long. V trimming: 5 bases; J trimming: 4 bases; junction bases outside the gene matches: 2. Input material: peripheral blood. The chain joins TRBV29-1 to TRBJ2-7; 13 nucleotides agree with TRBD2. The sequence derives from a woman over 75 with active COVID-19. Here the CDR3 reads CSVRTSGGYEQYF. The DNA of the CDR3 is TGCAGCGTTCGGACTAGCGGGGGATACGAGCAGTACTTC.